One and the same sample provided the 22 T cell receptor beta chains below, sequenced in a study of T cells in localized non-small cell lung cancer. Sequencing used immunoSEQ multiplex PCR; TCRdb keeps in-frame clones, though not all of them. The sample includes over 8,500 clones, around 82% of them seen just once. The sequencing used peripheral blood mononuclear cells, collected before any cancer treatment. Source of these receptors: a female donor over 55 with stage II lung adenocarcinoma.

The gene calls are TRBV5-6 and TRBJ1-5; 9 bases line up with TRBD1. Per the germline V gene, CDR1 is SGHDT and CDR2 is YYEEEE. The J segment lost 3 bases and the V segment lost 4 bases, leaving 5 bases of the junction unmatched. The CDR3 extends over 15 amino acids. CDR3 protein: CASSTGQGYNQPQHF. CDR3 bases: TGTGCCAGCAGCACCGGACAGGGGTACAATCAGCCCCAGCATTTT.

The chain combines TRBV2 with TRBJ2-7; TRBD1 might be the D (6 bases). Per germline, CDR1 SNHLY and CDR2 FYNNEI. With 7 bases removed from V and 5 bases from J, the gap between germline ends came to 9 bases. The CDR3 is 11 residues long. The DNA for the CDR3 is TGTGCCAGCATGCAGGGGAACGAGCAGTACTTC. It translates to CASMQGNEQYF.

The chain uses TRBV5-6 and TRBJ2-3, with D possibly TRBD1 on 6 matching bases. This CDR3 comprises 17 residues. The germline V gene encodes CDR1 SGHDT and CDR2 YYEEEE. V was trimmed by 4 bases and J by 0 bases, leaving 18 bases between them. In DNA form, the CDR3 reads TGTGCCAGCAGCCCTACCGCGACAGGTCCTAGCACAGATACGCAGTATTTT. Translation gives CASSPTATGPSTDTQYF.

The gene calls are TRBV2 and TRBJ1-1; 7 positions agree with TRBD1. Germline CDR1 and CDR2: SNHLY and FYNNEI. This CDR3 has 13 amino acids. The V and J ends lost 6 bases and 2 bases, in that order; junction bases with no gene match: 3. This CDR3 reads CASRTGINTEAFF. The CDR3 DNA is TGTGCCAGCAGGACAGGGATTAACACTGAAGCTTTCTTT.

The J gene is TRBJ1-6, the V gene TRBV10-3; unclear D gene. This CDR3 is built from 14 residues. Germline CDR1 is ENHRY and CDR2 is SYGVKD. The germline V and J ends were trimmed by 3 bases and 7 bases, with 10 bases remaining between them. CDR3 residues: CAISEVPENSPLHF. CDR3 coding DNA: TGTGCCATCAGTGAAGTCCCGGAAAATTCACCCCTCCACTTT.

This chain uses TRBV6-5 with TRBJ1-1, with D possibly being TRBD1 (5 bases). This CDR3 has 12 residues. V was clipped by 7 bases and J by 6 bases, with 12 bases between them. The germline V gene has CDR1 MNHEY and CDR2 SVGAGI. CDR3 nucleotide sequence: TGTGCCAGCACCTCCCGAGGGGCTGAAGCTTTCTTT. Its translation: CASTSRGAEAFF.

This sequence joins TRBV28 and TRBJ1-4, with D unresolved. The CDR3 is 15 residues long. V lost 2 bases to trimming and J lost 7 bases, with 14 bases between them. Germline CDR1 and CDR2: MDHEN and SYDVKM. CDR3 in DNA: TGTGCCAGCAGTTTAATGGGAAAAGTTAGTGAAAAACTGTTTTTT. Its protein product is CASSLMGKVSEKLFF.

The rearrangement joins TRBV7-2 to TRBJ2-1; D is unclear. Germline V gene lookup returns CDR1 SGHTA and CDR2 FQGNSA. With 2 bases removed from V and 4 bases from J, the gap between germline ends came to 12 bases. This CDR3 is built from 15 residues. The CDR3 reads CASSLTLVGYNEQFF. DNA of the CDR3: TGTGCCAGCAGCTTAACCCTCGTCGGGTACAATGAGCAGTTCTTC.

This clone was counted only a few times. This chain connects TRBV28 to TRBJ1-3, with D possibly matching TRBD1 (5 bases). CDR3 length: 15 amino acids. From germline, CDR1 is MDHEN and CDR2 SYDVKM. Deletions cut 6 bases from V and 0 bases from J, with 12 bases between. CDR3 sequence: CASRNSGTSGNTIYF. DNA of the CDR3: TGTGCCAGCAGGAACAGCGGGACCTCTGGAAACACCATATATTTT.

The genes are TRBV7-9 and TRBJ2-5; the D is unclear. Germline loops: CDR1 SEHNR, CDR2 FQNEAQ (reference sequence). The CDR3 consists of 11 residues. V was trimmed by 5 bases and J by 5 bases, leaving 6 bases between them. CDR3 protein: CASSQRETQYF. CDR3 in DNA: TGTGCCAGCAGCCAAAGGGAGACCCAGTACTTC.

This chain joins TRBV5-1 and TRBJ2-1; weak D call: TRBD1 (6 bases). V was cut by 0 bases and J by 7 bases, with 14 bases left in between. The CDR3 runs to 15 residues. Germline V gene data show CDR1 as SGHRS and CDR2 as YFSETQ. The CDR3 DNA reads as TGCGCCAGCAGCTTGGGGGGGACAACGATTAATGAGCAGTTCTTC. As protein: CASSLGGTTINEQFF.

This rearrangement joins TRBV5-4 to TRBJ1-1; 10 bases match TRBD1. Germline lookup yields CDR1 SGHNT and CDR2 YYREEE (reference sequence). The CDR3 runs 17 residues. Trimming took 4 bases from V and 5 from J; bases not matched to a gene: 14. This CDR3 is CASSSAGTGVWGTEAFF. DNA for the CDR3: TGTGCCAGCAGCAGCGCCGGGACAGGGGTTTGGGGGACTGAAGCTTTCTTT.

This clone came up a few times. V usage is TRBV11-2 and J usage is TRBJ2-3, with a weak D call TRBD1 (5 bases). The germline gives CDR1 SGHAT, CDR2 FQNNGV. The CDR3 sequence is 12 residues long. Trimming pared 4 bases from V and 6 bases from J, leaving 8 bases between. DNA of the CDR3: TGTGCCAGCAGCTCCAACAGGGATACGCAGTATTTT. Translated: CASSSNRDTQYF.

V is TRBV5-1 and J is TRBJ2-1; 14 bases map to TRBD2. Per the germline V gene, CDR1 is SGHRS and CDR2 is YFSETQ. This CDR3 has 18 amino acids. Unmatched junction bases numbered 12, after V lost 4 bases and J lost 6 bases. CDR3 DNA: TGCGCCAGCAGCCCCACCCAGCTTGGGACTAGCGGGGGCAATGAGCAGTTCTTC. Protein product: CASSPTQLGTSGGNEQFF.

This chain connects TRBV19 to TRBJ1-2; TRBD1 might be the D (6 bases). CDR3 length: 13 residues. Trimming pared 6 bases from V and 4 bases from J, leaving 12 bases between. Germline V CDR1 and CDR2: LNHDA, SQIVND (reference sequence). CDR3 sequence (DNA): TGTGCCAGTAGCTACAGGGATGGCTATGGCTACACCTTC. Translating it yields CASSYRDGYGYTF.

A word on this clone: Because it lacks the conserved phenylalanine or tryptophan at the end, this CDR3 is likely a read error. The DNA is left out, because the CDR3 cannot be placed on it with certainty; the CDR3 is given as TCRdb lists it. The V and J genes are TRBV11-2 and TRBJ2-7; TRBD1, as called in the table, went unchecked against the DNA. The CDR3 adds up to 12 amino acids, both ends counted. Looked up from germline, CDR1 is SGHAT and CDR2 is FQNNGV. Here the CDR3 reads CASSFYRDRVPI.

The chain carries TRBV28 and TRBJ1-4, with D unresolved. This CDR3 region has 12 residues. V lost 6 bases, J lost 8 bases, and 10 bases lay in between. Germline-derived CDR1 and CDR2 are MDHEN and SYDVKM. The chain's CDR3 is CASSRFREKLFF. In DNA form, the CDR3 reads TGTGCCAGCAGCCGCTTCCGGGAAAAACTGTTTTTT. Filled out from reference TRBV28 and TRBJ1-4, the complete variable domain reads DVKVTQSSRYLVKRTGEKVFLECVQDMDHENMFWYRQDPGLGLRLIYFSYDVKMKEKGDIPEGYSVSREKKERFSLILESASTNQTSMYLCASSRFREKLFFGSGTQLSVL.

There are a few counts of this clone. This sequence joins TRBV7-8 and TRBJ1-1, with TRBD1 as a possible D gene (5 bases). Germline V gene sequence: CDR1 SGHVS, CDR2 FQNEAQ. The length of the CDR3 is 16 residues. V lost 5 bases to trimming and J lost 1 base, with 17 bases between them. The chain's CDR3 is CASSLGAFRTNTEAFF. The CDR3 nucleotides are TGTGCCAGCAGCCTCGGGGCATTCAGAACGAACACTGAAGCTTTCTTT.

This clone has more than one count but fewer than ten. The chain uses TRBV19 and TRBJ2-7; TRBD1 matches at 7 bases. Germline-derived CDR1 and CDR2 are LNHDA and SQIVND (reference sequence). The length of the CDR3 is 14 residues. V lost 5 bases, J lost 0 bases, and 4 bases stayed unmatched. CDR3 coding DNA: TGTGCCAGTAGTTGGAGACAGGGCTCCTACGAGCAGTACTTC. It is translated as CASSWRQGSYEQYF.

The chain links TRBV5-1 to TRBJ1-1, with 8 bases lining up with TRBD1. V lost 2 bases, J lost 5 bases, and 14 bases stayed unmatched. This CDR3 is built from 17 residues. In germline, CDR1 is SGHRS, CDR2 YFSETQ. CDR3 amino acids: CASSFGGVGRGRTEAFF. The DNA of the CDR3 is TGCGCCAGCAGCTTTGGAGGGGTCGGCAGGGGGCGGACTGAAGCTTTCTTT.

This clone has just one count. The chain is built from TRBV4-1 and TRBJ1-6; 8 nucleotides match TRBD1. The CDR3 totals 15 residues. Per germline, CDR1 MGHRA and CDR2 YSYEKL. V lost 2 bases, J lost 8 bases, and 5 bases stayed unmatched. The CDR3 loop reads CASSQFGQGDSPLHF. DNA of the CDR3: TGCGCCAGCAGCCAATTTGGACAGGGCGATTCACCCCTCCACTTT.

This sequence joins TRBV2 and TRBJ1-2; 7 bases are shared with TRBD1. Trimming cost V 3 bases and J 4 bases; bases outside gene matches: 8. This CDR3 has 15 amino acids. CDR1 and CDR2 from the germline V gene are SNHLY and FYNNEI. CDR3 in amino acids: CASSEEQGPLYGYTF. In DNA, the CDR3 is TGTGCCAGCAGTGAGGAACAGGGGCCCCTCTATGGCTACACCTTC.